The TCR beta chain described here comes from a study of blood T cell repertoires in COVID-19. This CDR3 has 20 residues. The germline CDR1 and CDR2 sequences are LGHNA and YSLEER. The junction had 14 bases not matched to a gene; V was cut back by 1 base and J by 5 bases. In this sample, this clone turned up once. The method was immunoSEQ multiplex PCR; TCRdb's version includes in-frame clones alone and lacks a portion of them. The sample lists 200,000 to 250,000 clones, 82% occurring once. This clonotype was sampled from a woman of 80 years or more with acute or convalescent COVID-19. The sequencing sample was made of peripheral blood. The V gene is TRBV4-3, the J gene TRBJ2-1; 13 bases map to TRBD2. The CDR3 spells CASSQATSGGGMAFDNEQFF. The CDR3 DNA is TGCGCCAGCAGCCAAGCTACTAGCGGGGGGGGGATGGCCTTCGACAATGAGCAGTTCTTC.